One and the same sample provided the 7 T cell receptor beta chains below, sequenced in a study of technical replicates of blood from a handful of donors. Repertoires were generated with immunoSEQ multiplex PCR, while TCRdb's copy carries only in-frame clones and drops some. The table has about 83,000 clones, around 90% seen once; the top ten hold 0.25%. The sequencing input was T cells isolated from PBMCs. These TCRs come from a human donor in good health.

The rearrangement joins TRBV2 to TRBJ1-3; weak D call: TRBD1 (5 bases). V gave up 6 bases and J gave up 3 bases, with 21 bases separating them. This CDR3 contains 17 residues. The V gene's germline CDR1 is SNHLY and CDR2 FYNNEI. The CDR3 DNA sequence: TGTGCCAGCAGAATGACGGGGGAGGGATGGAGTGGAAACACCATATATTTT. As protein: CASRMTGEGWSGNTIYF.

Only one count was recorded for this clone. The rearrangement uses TRBV19 and TRBJ2-2, with 12 bases fitting TRBD2. J gave up 3 bases and V 6 bases, and 2 bases lay outside the gene matches. The V gene's germline CDR1 is LNHDA and CDR2 SQIVND (reference sequence). This CDR3 contains 15 residues. CDR3: CASRRLAGDTGELFF. The CDR3 DNA follows: TGTGCCAGTAGGAGACTAGCGGGAGACACCGGGGAGCTGTTTTTT.

The CDR3, as DNA: TGTGCCAGCAGCCTCGACAGGGGGCGGGAAAAACTGTTTTTT. This gives the protein CASSLDRGREKLFF. The genes are TRBV5-5 and TRBJ1-4; 10 positions agree with TRBD1. The CDR3 extends over 14 amino acids. With 4 bases clipped from V and 8 bases from J, the junction kept 5 bases outside the gene matches. CDR1 and CDR2 (germline): SGHKS, YYEKEE (reference sequence).

This chain uses TRBV4-1 with TRBJ2-2; tentative D call: TRBD2 (5 bases). Trimming shortened V by 4 bases and J by 4 bases, and 10 bases separated the two germline ends. The length of the CDR3 is 14 residues. Germline V CDR1 and CDR2: MGHRA, YSYEKL. CDR3 bases: TGCGCCAGCAGCCCGCCCCGGGGCACCGGGGAGCTGTTTTTT. It is translated as CASSPPRGTGELFF.

This chain joins TRBV5-4 and TRBJ1-1; D remains ambiguous. From germline, CDR1 is SGHNT and CDR2 YYREEE (reference sequence). CDR3 size: 14 residues. The V end was cut by 0 bases, the J end by 1 base, with 7 bases between. CDR3 DNA: TGTGCCAGCAGCTTGGATGCGGCGAACACTGAAGCTTTCTTT. Translated: CASSLDAANTEAFF.

This chain joins TRBV2 and TRBJ1-5, with TRBD1 as a possible D gene (6 bases). The CDR3 sequence is 14 residues long. Trimming stripped 6 bases from V and 9 bases from J, with 18 bases between. Per germline, CDR1 SNHLY and CDR2 FYNNEI. CDR3 DNA sequence: TGTGCCAGCAGGGGAACAGGGTACCAGGGGCCCCAGCATTTT. It encodes CASRGTGYQGPQHF.

CDR3 amino acids: CASKDNNNEQFF. Written as DNA, the CDR3 is TGTGCCAGCAAGGACAATAACAATGAGCAGTTCTTC. V and J are TRBV9 and TRBJ2-1, with D possibly matching TRBD1 (5 bases). This CDR3 comprises 12 residues. V lost 6 bases and J 5 bases, leaving 9 bases between the germline ends. In germline, CDR1 is SGDLS, CDR2 YYNGEE.